This T cell receptor (beta chain) was identified during a study of cytomegalovirus exposure and HLA in healthy donors. The CDR3 consists of 15 residues. V lost 1 base, J lost 2 bases, and 12 bases lay in between. Germline-derived CDR1 and CDR2 are SGHTS and YDEGEE. A note on this clone: As yet, its antigen is unknown.

PCR was performed using 60 Vbeta and 13 Jbeta primers. Data came from immunoSEQ multiplex PCR; TCRdb stores just in-frame clones and leaves some out. The table records around 210,000 clones, 60% to 80% of them present only once. Study outcomes and limitations: Equally common other TCR beta chains were less clonally expanded than HLA-associated ones, a later analysis found. The study put under 200 TCR beta chains on its list as cytomegalovirus-associated.

The receptor was isolated from a woman aged 25-40 years in good health and CMV-seronegative. The V and J genes are TRBV5-8 and TRBJ2-5; D is unclear. Sequencing was carried out using PBMCs. The CDR3 is CASSLFSQRQETQYF. For the CDR3, the DNA is TGTGCCAGCAGCTTGTTTTCTCAGCGACAAGAGACCCAGTACTTC.